This T cell receptor beta chain appears in the sequencing data of a study of blood T cell repertoires in COVID-19. Study at large: Samples came from the United States, Italy and Spain, spanning acute and convalescent COVID-19. PBMCs, B-cell-depleted T cells, or T cells provided the cDNA or gDNA that made up the material.

This CDR3 is built from 15 residues. Germline V CDR1 and CDR2: MNHEY, SMNVEV (reference sequence). The trim removed 5 bases at V and 6 bases at J, leaving 9 bases unmatched. In the original analysis: Cell counts per sample came from amplifying reference gene primers. The protocol was immunoSEQ multiplex PCR, while the TCRdb copy is restricted to in-frame clones and leaves out a portion. Clonal size and the V and J genes are those of that table, whereas D and trimming came from the DNA. The sample holds tens of thousands of clones; 79% are singletons and the top ten take over 20%. This receptor was identified in a man between 65 and 85 years old with acute or convalescent COVID-19. V is TRBV27 and J is TRBJ1-4; the match to TRBD1 covers 7 bases. The sequencing input was peripheral blood. The CDR3 protein is CASSRRQGVDEKLFF. The CDR3, as DNA: TGTGCCAGCAGTCGACGACAGGGCGTAGATGAAAAACTGTTTTTT.